Below, 5 T cell receptor beta chains from the same sample are listed, as sequenced in a study of cytomegalovirus exposure and HLA in healthy donors. Both 60 Vbeta primers and 13 Jbeta primers went into the PCR. Assay used: immunoSEQ multiplex PCR; TCRdb lists only in-frame clones, some missing. The table includes roughly 180,000 clones, 60% to 80% detected once. The material sequenced was PBMCs. Every receptor here comes from a woman in her forties in good health and CMV-seropositive.

The chain uses TRBV7-2 and TRBJ1-1; 7 bases fit TRBD1. The CDR3 has 14 amino acids. V shed 5 bases, J shed 4 bases, and the junction held 7 bases outside the gene matches. CDR1 is SGHTA and CDR2 is FQGNSA in the germline V gene. In DNA, the CDR3 is TGTGCCAGCAGCCCCTCCAGGGGGTTCACTGAAGCTTTCTTT. It yields the protein CASSPSRGFTEAFF. Based on the CDR3 plus reference TRBV7-2 and TRBJ1-1, the full variable domain is GAGVSQSPSNKVTEKGKDVELRCDPISGHTALYWYRQSLGQGLEFLIYFQGNSAPDKSGLPSDRFSAERTGGSVSTLTIQRTQQEDSAVYLCASSPSRGFTEAFFGQGTRLTVV.

This rearrangement joins TRBV5-1 to TRBJ2-7; a weak D match, TRBD2 (5 bases). The CDR3 has 14 residues. The ends were cut back, 5 bases at V and 5 bases at J, with 17 bases in the middle. Germline V CDR1 and CDR2: SGHRS, YFSETQ. The CDR3 protein is CASRSSGVGNEQYF. The DNA for the CDR3 is TGCGCCAGCAGATCATCCGGGGTGGGAAACGAGCAGTACTTC.

This chain joins TRBV30 and TRBJ1-6; 8 bases are shared with TRBD1. The CDR3 runs to 13 residues. Germline-derived CDR1 and CDR2 are GTSNPN and SVGIG (reference sequence). J lost 9 bases, V lost 8 bases, and 9 bases had no gene match. CDR3 DNA: TGTGCCGGAGGACAGGGAGGGAGTTCACCCCTCCACTTT. It yields the protein CAGGQGGSSPLHF.

CDR3 in DNA: TGTGCCAGCAGCTTAAGTCCGGGATCCTACAATGAGCAGTTCTTC. Its protein is CASSLSPGSYNEQFF. The V call is TRBV7-2, the J call TRBJ2-1; a possible D gene is TRBD2 (5 bases). CDR1 and CDR2 (germline): SGHTA, FQGNSA. V gave up 2 bases and J gave up 1 base, with 9 bases separating them. The length of the CDR3 is 15 residues.

Concerning this clone itself: At the DNA level, this CDR3 is encoded by other sequences in the same sample as well. V is TRBV29-1 and J is TRBJ1-2, with a weak D call TRBD1 (6 bases). This CDR3 is 13 amino acids long. Germline V lookup: CDR1 SQVTM, CDR2 ANQGSEA. V was pared by 6 bases and J by 4 bases, with 15 bases between. The CDR3 sequence: CSVLRDRRYGYTF. The CDR3 region has the DNA TGCAGCGTCTTGAGAGACAGGCGCTATGGCTACACCTTC.